Sequencing of this TCR beta chain was carried out in a study of blood T cell repertoires in COVID-19. The V gene's germline CDR1 is SNHLY and CDR2 FYNNEI. CDR3 length equals 17 residues. V gave up 6 bases and J gave up 0 bases, with 18 bases separating them. Profiled with immunoSEQ multiplex PCR; TCRdb holds only in-frame clones, not every one. The sample shows 250,000 to 350,000 clones, around 85% of them seen only once. This TCR came from a human donor with COVID-19, enrolled during active disease. The donor label of this sample is uncertain. The sample comprised peripheral blood. The chain recombines TRBV2 with TRBJ2-1; D is perhaps TRBD2 (6 bases). The CDR3 protein is CASRGLAAQSSYNEQFF. Written as DNA, the CDR3 is TGTGCCAGCAGGGGACTTGCCGCACAGAGCTCCTACAATGAGCAGTTCTTC.